Following are 30 T cell receptor beta chains from one sample sequenced in a study of Graves' ophthalmopathy and Graves' hyperthyroidism. From RNA, the CDR3 regions of TCR beta chains were amplified and sequenced. RT-PCR with HTBI primers came first, then second-round multiplex PCR. TCRdb itself ran the multiplex PCR reads through MiXCR, one entry per CDR3 protein. In the table there are hundreds of thousands of distinct CDR3 sequences, around 21% of which are singletons. The sequencing input was peripheral blood. Receptors originate from a woman under 30 with stable Graves' hyperthyroidism.

This clonotype appeared a few times. This rearrangement joins TRBV11-2 to TRBJ1-2; the match to TRBD1 covers 7 bases. The germline V gene encodes CDR1 SGHAT and CDR2 FQNNGV. The CDR3 loop spans 15 amino acids. V lost 4 bases and J lost 7; bases outside the gene matches: 12. This CDR3 is CASSSIQGMGSGYTF. The CDR3 DNA reads as TGTGCCAGCAGCTCCATACAGGGGATGGGGTCTGGCTACACCTTC.

The chain is built from TRBV20-1 and TRBJ1-2; D is undetermined. The CDR3 sequence is 11 residues long. Trimming left V 0 bases short and J 10 bases short, with 9 bases between. Looked up from germline, CDR1 is DFQATT and CDR2 is SNEGSKA (reference sequence). CDR3 region: CSAREQRNYTF. As DNA, the CDR3 is TGCAGTGCTAGAGAACAACGGAACTACACCTTC.

The chain carries TRBV20-1 and TRBJ2-5, with 7 bases matching TRBD1. This CDR3 has 13 amino acids. CDR1 is DFQATT, CDR2 SNEGSKA, per germline (reference sequence). The chain's CDR3 is CSGTGVVRETQYF. The CDR3 DNA sequence: TGCAGCGGAACAGGGGTAGTAAGGGAGACCCAGTACTTC.

This clonotype was found many times. The CDR3 carries no conserved terminal phenylalanine or tryptophan, so it likely arises from a read error. The J gene is TRBJ2-7, the V gene TRBV6-1; 10 nucleotides align to TRBD2. V gave up 1 base and J gave up 0 bases; unmatched junction bases: 0. The CDR3 is 15 residues long. The germline CDR1 and CDR2 sequences are MNHNS and SASEGT. The CDR3 reads CASSEGTSGSYEQYL. The CDR3, as DNA: TGTGCCAGCAGTGAAGGGACTAGCGGCTCCTACGAGCAGTACCTC.

This clonotype has more than one count but fewer than ten. The rearrangement uses TRBV6-2 or TRBV6-3 and TRBJ2-7; 9 bases are shared with TRBD2. The CDR3 runs to 18 residues. Germline lookup yields CDR1 MNHEY and CDR2 SVGEGT. V shed 2 bases and J 2 bases; nucleotides not matched to a gene: 13. CDR3 region: CASSYGITPSGATYEQYF. The DNA of the CDR3 is TGTGCCAGCAGTTACGGTATTACCCCTAGCGGGGCGACCTACGAGCAGTACTTC.

This clonotype was observed once. Germline and junction disagree at one end, which may indicate a read error. This chain uses TRBV11-2 with TRBJ1-2; a possible D gene is TRBD1 (6 bases). Germline V CDR1 and CDR2: SGHAT, FQNNGV. The length of the CDR3 is 15 residues. CDR3 sequence: CASNDRGAPRRGYAF. DNA for the CDR3: TGTGCCAGCAATGACCGGGGGGCGCCTAGGAGGGGCTACGCCTTC.

The chain links TRBV28 to TRBJ1-3; D not resolved. Germline CDR1 and CDR2: MDHEN and SYDVKM. Trimming removed 3 bases from V and 0 bases from J, with 9 bases in between. The CDR3 runs to 15 residues. The DNA of the CDR3 is TGTGCCAGCAGTTTCTCGCAACTCTCTGGAAACACCATATATTTT. It codes for CASSFSQLSGNTIYF.

This clonotype has ten or more counts. The rearrangement joins TRBV25-1 to TRBJ2-7; D is possibly TRBD2 (5 bases). The CDR3 is made up of 14 amino acids. In germline, CDR1 is MGHDK, CDR2 SYGVNS. The V and J ends lost 3 bases and 3 bases respectively, with 12 bases between them. CDR3 sequence: CASSDPHGNYEQYF. CDR3 nucleotide sequence: TGTGCCAGCAGTGATCCACACGGGAACTACGAGCAGTACTTC.

This clonotype was counted many times. J is TRBJ2-7 and V is TRBV7-2, with a tentative D call TRBD1 (5 bases). Germline CDR1 SGHTA, CDR2 FQGNSA. The CDR3 is 12 residues long. The CDR3 coding sequence is TGTGCGACAGCTTCACCGGGCTACGAGCAGTACTTC. Amino acids: CATASPGYEQYF.

This chain connects TRBV6-2 or TRBV6-3 to TRBJ1-1; D is unclear. Germline CDR1 and CDR2: MNHEY and SVGEGT. This CDR3 contains 13 residues. Trimming pared 5 bases from V and 11 bases from J, leaving 18 bases between. In nucleotides, the CDR3 is TGTGCCAGCAGTCGCATACCGGGAGTTGATGCTTTCTTT. This translates into CASSRIPGVDAFF.

CDR3: CASITGEAYGYTF. CDR3 nucleotide sequence: TGTGCCAGCATAACAGGGGAGGCCTATGGCTACACCTTC. The rearrangement links TRBV2 to TRBJ1-2, with 7 bases aligning to TRBD1. CDR1 and CDR2 (germline): SNHLY, FYNNEI. The junction had 6 bases not matched to a gene; V was cut back by 7 bases and J by 4 bases. CDR3 length: 13 residues.

In its sample, this clonotype was seen once. At one end the junction does not follow the germline gene, possibly because of a read error. The chain carries TRBV19 and TRBJ2-7, with D possibly being TRBD2 (7 bases). CDR1 is LNHDA and CDR2 is SQIVND in the germline V gene (reference sequence). This CDR3 has 16 amino acids. The CDR3 DNA is TGTGCCAGTAGTATACGCGGGGGCATAGCCAACTACGATCAGTACTTC. It is translated as CASSIRGGIANYDQYF. The full variable domain, in which reference TRBV19 and TRBJ2-7 provide the parts outside the CDR3, is DGGITQSPKYLFRKEGQNVTLSCEQNLNHDAMYWYRQDPGQGLRLIYYSQIVNDFQKGDIAEGYSVSREKKESFPLTVTSAQKNPTAFYLCASSIRGGIANYDQYFGPGTRLTVT.

This rearrangement joins TRBV7-2 to TRBJ1-5; D uncertain. The germline V gene encodes CDR1 SGHTA and CDR2 FQGNSA. Trimming removed 3 bases from V and 6 bases from J, with 9 bases in between. The CDR3 length is 13 residues. CDR3 residues: CASSFSSGQPQHF. The CDR3 DNA follows: TGTGCCAGCAGCTTCTCTAGCGGTCAGCCCCAGCATTTT.

This clonotype appeared many times. The J gene is TRBJ1-1, the V gene TRBV29-1; D unclear. Germline CDR1 reads SQVTM; CDR2 reads ANQGSEA. The CDR3 loop spans 13 amino acids. The V end lost 7 bases, the J end lost 4 bases, and 16 bases lay between the germline ends. The CDR3 region is CSEAQTGGTEAFF. The DNA for the CDR3 is TGCAGCGAGGCACAGACCGGCGGCACTGAAGCTTTCTTT.

This clonotype was detected many times. The chain employs TRBV12-3 or TRBV12-4 and TRBJ2-5; D uncertain. The ends were cut back, 0 bases at V and 4 bases at J, with 9 bases in the middle. This CDR3 contains 14 residues. In DNA form, the CDR3 reads TGTGCCAGCAGTTTAGCCCTTGGGTCAGAGACCCAGTACTTC. It encodes CASSLALGSETQYF.

The rearrangement uses TRBV30 and TRBJ1-5; no clear D. CDR3 length equals 15 residues. Trimming pared 3 bases from V and 0 bases from J, leaving 12 bases between. Germline values: CDR1 GTSNPN, CDR2 SVGIG (reference sequence). CDR3 residues: CAWSGGVYSNQPQHF. The CDR3 region has the DNA TGTGCCTGGAGCGGCGGAGTCTATAGCAATCAGCCCCAGCATTTT.

This clonotype was seen many times. The chain combines TRBV7-9 with TRBJ2-3; D uncertain. V was shortened by 4 bases and J by 7 bases, with 9 bases between the two germline ends. The CDR3 covers 12 residues. Germline V gene sequence: CDR1 SEHNR, CDR2 FQNEAQ (reference sequence). The DNA for the CDR3 is TGTGCCAGCAGCTCCGAACTGTATACGCAGTATTTT. It encodes CASSSELYTQYF.

V is TRBV12-3 or TRBV12-4 and J is TRBJ1-2; D is possibly TRBD1 (5 bases). This CDR3 has 11 residues. V was shortened by 8 bases and J by 8 bases, with 12 bases between the two germline ends. The CDR3 is CASLGVRGYTF. For the CDR3, the DNA is TGTGCCAGCCTGGGGGTTCGGGGCTACACCTTC.

The V call is TRBV18, the J call TRBJ2-7, with TRBD2 identical over 9 bases. After removal of 1 base from V and 1 base from J, the junction contained 8 bases not matched to a gene. Germline-derived CDR1 and CDR2 are KGHSH and LQKENI. This CDR3 spans 17 amino acids. The CDR3 DNA reads TGTGCCAGCTCACCACAGCTAGCGGGACTATTTTCCTACGAGCAGTACTTC. Translation: CASSPQLAGLFSYEQYF.

This clonotype has a count of ten or more. The chain employs TRBV30 and TRBJ1-5, with 7 bases matching TRBD1. Germline values: CDR1 GTSNPN, CDR2 SVGIG (reference sequence). This CDR3 is 13 amino acids long. V dropped 3 bases and J dropped 1; count of bases not matched to a gene: 0. CDR3: CAWRGGSNQPQHF. CDR3 DNA sequence: TGTGCCTGGAGAGGGGGCAGCAATCAGCCCCAGCATTTT. Together with reference TRBV30 and TRBJ1-5, the CDR3 gives the full variable domain: SQTIHQWPATLVQPVGSPLSLECTVEGTSNPNLYWYRQAAGRGLQLLFYSVGIGQISSEVPQNLSASRPQDRQFILSSKKLLLSDSGFYLCAWRGGSNQPQHFGDGTRLSIL.

This clonotype appeared many times. The V call is TRBV6-5, the J call TRBJ2-5; D may be TRBD1 (6 bases). V dropped 3 bases and J dropped 2 bases, with 10 bases sitting between them. The CDR3 runs to 14 residues. Germline-derived CDR1 and CDR2 are MNHEY and SVGAGI. This chain's CDR3 is CASSYLTGQETQYF. The CDR3 DNA follows: TGTGCCAGCAGTTATTTGACAGGACAAGAGACCCAGTACTTC.

This clonotype was counted many times. The chain employs TRBV10-1 and TRBJ2-5; TRBD2 aligns across 13 bases. CDR1 and CDR2 (germline): WNHNN, SYGVQD (reference sequence). After removal of 2 bases from V and 3 bases from J, the junction contained 0 bases not matched to a gene. This CDR3 region has 15 residues. The CDR3 is CASSEGLAGEETQYF. CDR3 bases: TGCGCCAGCAGTGAGGGACTAGCGGGAGAAGAGACCCAGTACTTC.

This chain links TRBV14 with TRBJ1-1, with D possibly matching TRBD1 (5 bases). V was clipped by 4 bases and J by 4 bases, with 22 bases between them. The CDR3 has 17 amino acids. Germline V gene lookup returns CDR1 SGHDN and CDR2 FVKESK. The CDR3 reads CASSRRPSGLSGTEAFF. Here the CDR3 DNA reads TGTGCCAGCAGCCGCCGTCCCTCAGGGTTAAGTGGCACTGAAGCTTTCTTT. Full variable domain (outside the CDR3, taken from reference TRBV14 and TRBJ1-1): EAGVTQFPSHSVIEKGQTVTLRCDPISGHDNLYWYRRVMGKEIKFLLHFVKESKQDESGMPNNRFLAERTGGTYSTLKVQPAELEDSGVYFCASSRRPSGLSGTEAFFGQGTRLTVV.

The rearrangement links TRBV28 to TRBJ2-5, with TRBD1 matching over 11 bases. V shed 6 bases, J shed 3 bases, and the junction held 9 bases outside the gene matches. The length of the CDR3 is 16 residues. Germline-derived CDR1 and CDR2 are MDHEN and SYDVKM. CDR3 residues: CASSRGGGQGEETQYF. CDR3 DNA sequence: TGTGCCAGCAGCAGGGGCGGGGGACAGGGGGAAGAGACCCAGTACTTC.

This clonotype was observed at least ten times. The chain recombines TRBV20-1 with TRBJ1-5, with TRBD1 matching over 7 bases. Trimming removed 5 bases from V and 4 bases from J; junction bases left unmatched: 11. Germline V gene data show CDR1 as DFQATT and CDR2 as SNEGSKA (reference sequence). This CDR3 has 15 residues. CDR3 protein: CSAPHGQAPNQPQHF. The CDR3 coding sequence is TGCAGTGCTCCACATGGACAGGCGCCTAATCAGCCCCAGCATTTT.

In its sample, this clonotype was seen once. This chain joins TRBV27 and TRBJ1-2; D possibly corresponds to TRBD1 (5 bases). Germline V lookup: CDR1 MNHEY, CDR2 SMNVEV (reference sequence). The CDR3 contains 14 residues. V lost 4 bases to trimming and J lost 7 bases, with 16 bases between them. This CDR3 reads CASSYRGTYGGYTF. CDR3 bases: TGTGCCAGCAGTTACCGGGGGACCTATGGTGGCTACACCTTC.

This clonotype was picked up many times. J is TRBJ2-2 and V is TRBV6-1; D may be TRBD1 (5 bases). The CDR3 length is 16 residues. V was clipped by 6 bases and J by 2 bases, with 16 bases between them. From germline, CDR1 is MNHNS and CDR2 SASEGT. The chain's CDR3 is CASRARDRINTGELFF. The CDR3, as DNA: TGTGCCAGCAGAGCGAGAGACAGAATTAACACCGGGGAGCTGTTTTTT.

This chain links TRBV10-3 with TRBJ2-2; possibly TRBD1 for D (6 bases). CDR1 and CDR2 (germline): ENHRY, SYGVKD. This CDR3 is built from 15 residues. Trimming left V 11 bases short and J 1 base short, with 17 bases between. The CDR3 loop reads CASNRVRGNTGELFF. The DNA of the CDR3 is TGTGCCTCAAACAGGGTCCGGGGGAACACCGGGGAGCTGTTTTTT.

At least ten counts were recorded for this clonotype. The chain is built from TRBV20-1 and TRBJ2-7, with TRBD1 matching over 7 bases. V trimming: 6 bases; J trimming: 3 bases; junction bases outside the gene matches: 11. The V gene's germline CDR1 is DFQATT and CDR2 SNEGSKA (reference sequence). This CDR3 is 14 amino acids long. CDR3 coding DNA: TGCAGTGCGTATAGGGGACAGACACGCTACGAGCAGTACTTC. Encoded protein: CSAYRGQTRYEQYF.

This clonotype was picked up many times. V and J are TRBV4-1 and TRBJ1-1, with no clear D. Germline V gives CDR1 MGHRA, CDR2 YSYEKL. The CDR3 runs to 15 residues. V lost 0 bases to trimming and J lost 5 bases, with 13 bases between them. In DNA, the CDR3 is TGCGCCAGCAGCCAAGATTTGACCCGGGGAACTGAAGCTTTCTTT. Protein product: CASSQDLTRGTEAFF.